This paragraph reports one T cell receptor (beta chain). Here immunoSEQ multiplex PCR was the method, and the copy in TCRdb shows in-frame clones only, minus some. The table lists 200,000 to 250,000 clones, 80% to 90% of them singletons. Enrolled through a virtual design, the participants were between roughly 18 and 89 years of age and came from some 26 US areas. Participant-reported clinical history was the basis for cohort assignment. Contact with a PCR-confirmed or clinician-diagnosed COVID-19 case occurred within 2 weeks of entry. These data originate in a study of blood T cell repertoires in COVID-19. Study as a whole: The cDNA or gDNA used as material had been derived from T cells, B-cell-depleted T cells, or PBMCs.

Trimming removed 1 base from V and 3 bases from J, with 13 bases in between. Germline V gene data show CDR1 as MGHRA and CDR2 as YSYEKL. This CDR3 comprises 16 residues. V is TRBV4-1 and J is TRBJ1-5, with D possibly matching TRBD1 (5 bases). The sequencing sample was made of PBMCs or T cells enriched from blood (not recorded which). The origin of this receptor is a woman aged 25 to 39 who had been exposed to COVID-19. In nucleotides, the CDR3 is TGCGCCAGCAGCCAAGCACTACAGGCGATCAATCAGCCCCAGCATTTT. This sequence encodes CASSQALQAINQPQHF.